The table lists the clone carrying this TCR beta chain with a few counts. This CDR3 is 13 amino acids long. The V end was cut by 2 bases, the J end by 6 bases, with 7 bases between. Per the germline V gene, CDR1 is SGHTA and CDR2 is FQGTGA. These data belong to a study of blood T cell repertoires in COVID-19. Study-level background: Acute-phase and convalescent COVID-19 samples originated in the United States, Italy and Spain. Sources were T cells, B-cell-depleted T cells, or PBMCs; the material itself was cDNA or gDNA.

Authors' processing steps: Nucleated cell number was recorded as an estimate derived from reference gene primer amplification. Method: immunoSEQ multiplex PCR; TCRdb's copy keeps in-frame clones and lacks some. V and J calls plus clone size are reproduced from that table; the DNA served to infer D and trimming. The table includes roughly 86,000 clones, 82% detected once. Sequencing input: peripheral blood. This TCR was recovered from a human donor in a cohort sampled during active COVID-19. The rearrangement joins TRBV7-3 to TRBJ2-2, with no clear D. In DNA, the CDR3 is TGTGCCAGCAGCTTACGAGCGCCCGGGGAGCTGTTTTTT. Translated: CASSLRAPGELFF.